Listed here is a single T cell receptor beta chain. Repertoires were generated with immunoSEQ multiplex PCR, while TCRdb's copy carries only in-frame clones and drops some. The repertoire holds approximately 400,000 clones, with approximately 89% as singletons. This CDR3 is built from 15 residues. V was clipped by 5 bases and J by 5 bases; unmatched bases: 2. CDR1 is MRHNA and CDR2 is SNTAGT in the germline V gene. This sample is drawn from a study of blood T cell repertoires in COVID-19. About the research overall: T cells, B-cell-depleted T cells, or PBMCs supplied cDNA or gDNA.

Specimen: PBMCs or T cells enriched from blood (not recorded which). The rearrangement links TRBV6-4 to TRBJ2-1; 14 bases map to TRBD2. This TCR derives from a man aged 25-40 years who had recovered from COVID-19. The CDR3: CASSRTSGGNNEQFF. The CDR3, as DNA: TGTGCCAGCAGTAGGACTAGCGGGGGGAACAATGAGCAGTTCTTC.